This T cell receptor beta chain was identified in a study of beta chain features in type 1 diabetes. Whole-study results and caveats: Because the template was cDNA, high-expressing cells might be over-represented.

Details on this clone: Its antigen is unidentified.

Expressed TCRB transcripts were sequenced because the isolated RNA had all been reverse transcribed beforehand. TCRdb's copy holds only in-frame clones and misses some; the assay was immunoSEQ multiplex PCR. Of about 930,000 clones in the sample, around a sixth were seen once. V was shortened by 6 bases and J by 1 base, with 16 bases between the two germline ends. Germline V gives CDR1 MNHNY, CDR2 SVGAGI (reference sequence). The CDR3 consists of 16 residues. The rearrangement links TRBV6-6 to TRBJ2-4, with D possibly called TRBD1 or TRBD2 (6 bases each). The clonotype was recovered from a woman under 30 in good health. Sequencing used naive CD4+ T cells from blood. CDR3 nucleotides: TGTGCCAGCAGGGGACTCAGGGGTATTGCCAAAAACATTCAGTACTTC. Translated: CASRGLRGIAKNIQYF.